This T cell receptor (beta chain) was captured in a study of T cells in Graves' hyperthyroidism and ophthalmopathy. As for the study in general: Peripheral blood samples were taken at initial diagnosis, prior to any treatment.

This clonotype was seen at least ten times. Its antigen is unidentified. The CDR3 extends over 13 amino acids. The V and J ends lost 7 bases and 7 bases, in that order; junction bases with no gene match: 6. Germline assignment: CDR1 MDHEN and CDR2 SYDVKM. RNA transcripts yielded amplified TCR beta CDR3 regions. TCR CDR3 regions were first amplified by RT-PCR with HTBI primers. TCRdb passed the multiplex PCR reads through MiXCR, listing each CDR3 protein once. Of under 550,000 distinct CDR3 sequences in the sample, approximately 15% are singletons; the top ten hold 4% to 6.5%. Notes on the study in general: Separation of ophthalmopathy from stable hyperthyroidism was achieved by a 13 V-J model.

Diagnosis rested on symptoms, serum thyroxine and TRAb, thyroid ultrasound, and orbital computed tomography. J is TRBJ1-4 and V is TRBV28; TRBD1 agrees at 7 bases. The sequencing input was blood. The TCR comes from a woman aged 18-29 years with Graves' hyperthyroidism. CDR3 residues: CASTGGGGEKLFF. DNA for the CDR3: TGTGCCAGCACAGGGGGGGGGGGTGAAAAACTGTTTTTT. Supplemented by reference TRBV28 and TRBJ1-4, the full variable domain reads DVKVTQSSRYLVKRTGEKVFLECVQDMDHENMFWYRQDPGLGLRLIYFSYDVKMKEKGDIPEGYSVSREKKERFSLILESASTNQTSMYLCASTGGGGEKLFFGSGTQLSVL.